This TCR beta chain stems from a study of radiation and T cells in renal cell carcinoma. The study, taken as a whole, reports: Baseline intratumoral clonotype presence is unknown without pretreatment biopsies. Top tumor clonotypes rose in blood 2 weeks post-radiation, then contracted.

Method: immunoSEQ multiplex PCR; TCRdb's copy keeps in-frame clones and lacks some. The data contain about 160,000 clones, about 87% of them singletons. This CDR3 has 14 amino acids. The germline CDR1 and CDR2 sequences are MNHEY and SVGAGI. Trimming took off 2 bases at V and 2 bases at J, with 9 bases between the two ends. The time point is: baseline pretreatment blood. Described treatment: 15 Gy SBRT to primary tumor, nephrectomy 4 weeks later. This clone was detected once. Its cognate antigen is unknown. The V call is TRBV6-5, the J call TRBJ1-2; D remains unclear. This receptor was taken from a woman in her 70s with renal cell carcinoma. This sample comprised blood, obtained from a patient whose treatment included radiotherapy and nephrectomy. CDR3 sequence reads: CASSYGAQNYGYTF. CDR3 bases: TGTGCCAGCAGTTACGGCGCACAGAACTATGGCTACACCTTC.